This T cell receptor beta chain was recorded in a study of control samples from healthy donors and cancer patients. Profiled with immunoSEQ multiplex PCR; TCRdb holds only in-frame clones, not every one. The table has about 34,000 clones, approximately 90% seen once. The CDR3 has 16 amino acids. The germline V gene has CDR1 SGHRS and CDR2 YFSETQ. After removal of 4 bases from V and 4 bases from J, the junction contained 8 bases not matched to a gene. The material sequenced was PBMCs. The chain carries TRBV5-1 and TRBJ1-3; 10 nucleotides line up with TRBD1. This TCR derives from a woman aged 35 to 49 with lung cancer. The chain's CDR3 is CASSLRQGATGNTIYF. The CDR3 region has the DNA TGCGCCAGCAGCCTACGACAGGGGGCTACAGGAAACACCATATATTTT.